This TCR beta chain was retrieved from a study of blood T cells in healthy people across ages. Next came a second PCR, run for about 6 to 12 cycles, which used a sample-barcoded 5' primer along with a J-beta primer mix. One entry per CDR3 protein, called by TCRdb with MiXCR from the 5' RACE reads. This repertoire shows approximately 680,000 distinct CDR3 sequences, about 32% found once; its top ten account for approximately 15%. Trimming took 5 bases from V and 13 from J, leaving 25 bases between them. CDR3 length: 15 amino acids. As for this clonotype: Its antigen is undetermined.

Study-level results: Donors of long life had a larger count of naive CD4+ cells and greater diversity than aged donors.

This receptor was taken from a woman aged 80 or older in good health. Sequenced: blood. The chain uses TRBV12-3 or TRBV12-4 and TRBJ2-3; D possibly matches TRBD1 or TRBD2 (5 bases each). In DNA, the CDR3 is TGTGCCAGCAGTACACAGAGCCGGGGCACAGATGCGGAGTATTTT. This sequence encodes CASSTQSRGTDAEYF.